This TCR beta chain stems from a study of T cell changes during pregnancy in multiple sclerosis. The repertoire was sequenced with immunoSEQ multiplex PCR; TCRdb's copy has only in-frame clones and lacks some. The data hold approximately 79,000 clones, with around 93% observed a single time. This clone was seen only once. Sequences were derived from peripheral blood, sampled in the second trimester of pregnancy. The receptor was isolated from a female donor in good health, enrolled as a control in a pregnancy study.

As DNA, the CDR3 is TGTGCCAGCAGCCAGGGGCCGGGCACCGGGGAGCTGTTTTTT. Translated: CASSQGPGTGELFF. The chain recombines TRBV16 with TRBJ2-2; D might be TRBD1 (5 bases). The V end lost 3 bases, the J end lost 4 bases, and 9 bases lay between the germline ends. The CDR3 contains 14 residues. Germline assignment: CDR1 KGHSY and CDR2 FQNENV.